One and the same sample provided the 23 T cell receptor beta chains below, sequenced in a study of cytomegalovirus exposure and HLA in healthy donors. It was with 60 Vbeta and 13 Jbeta primers that the PCR ran. Here immunoSEQ multiplex PCR was the method, and the copy in TCRdb shows in-frame clones only, minus some. The data contain roughly 170,000 clones, 70% to 80% of them singletons. Sequencing was performed on PBMCs. These receptors were taken from a woman in her 30s in good health and CMV-seropositive.

The gene calls are TRBV2 and TRBJ2-7; a weak D match, TRBD1 (5 bases). The CDR3 has 12 amino acids. V gave up 6 bases and J gave up 5 bases, with 11 bases separating them. CDR1 and CDR2 from the germline V gene are SNHLY and FYNNEI. The CDR3 DNA follows: TGTGCCAGCAGACCACAGGATCACGAGCAGTACTTC. It codes for CASRPQDHEQYF. The full variable domain, its missing parts supplied by reference TRBV2 and TRBJ2-7, is EPEVTQTPSHQVTQMGQEVILRCVPISNHLYFYWYRQILGQKVEFLVSFYNNEISEKSEIFDDQFSVERPDGSNFTLKIRSTKLEDSAMYFCASRPQDHEQYFGPGTRLTVT.

This clone occurred a few times. The chain couples TRBV28 to TRBJ2-7, with 7 positions matching TRBD1. V shed 7 bases, J shed 5 bases, and the junction held 11 bases outside the gene matches. Germline V gives CDR1 MDHEN, CDR2 SYDVKM. CDR3 length: 14 residues. CDR3 bases: TGTGCCAGCAACGCCGTAGGGGGCACCCACGAGCAGTACTTC. Amino acid sequence: CASNAVGGTHEQYF.

V gene TRBV6-1 combines with J gene TRBJ1-3; D gene ambiguous. CDR1 is MNHNS, CDR2 SASEGT, per germline. The CDR3 has 16 residues. The V and J ends lost 2 bases and 4 bases respectively, with 15 bases between them. The CDR3 nucleotides read TGTGCCAGCAGTGAACACCGGGGATCAACCGGAAACACCATATATTTT. Its protein is CASSEHRGSTGNTIYF.

This chain joins TRBV5-4 and TRBJ2-3; D might be TRBD1 (6 bases). This CDR3 spans 13 amino acids. Per germline, CDR1 SGHNT and CDR2 YYREEE (reference sequence). Trimming pared 5 bases from V and 2 bases from J, leaving 9 bases between. DNA for the CDR3: TGTGCCAGCAGGGACAGCTACACAGATACGCAGTATTTT. The encoded protein is CASRDSYTDTQYF.

This chain links TRBV5-1 with TRBJ1-3, with D unresolved. CDR1 and CDR2 from the germline V gene are SGHRS and YFSETQ. The CDR3 has 15 residues. Deletions cut 0 bases from V and 0 bases from J, with 7 bases between. As DNA, the CDR3 is TGCGCCAGCAGCTTGGATTCCTACTCTGGAAACACCATATATTTT. Protein: CASSLDSYSGNTIYF.

Concerning this clone itself: Other DNA variants within this sample encode the same CDR3. The chain employs TRBV6-5 and TRBJ2-7; TRBD2 matches 8 bases. This CDR3 comprises 13 residues. Unmatched junction bases numbered 2, after V lost 0 bases and J lost 7 bases. The V gene's germline CDR1 is MNHEY and CDR2 SVGAGI. This chain's CDR3 is CASSYSRGGEQYF. The CDR3 nucleotides read TGTGCCAGCAGTTACTCTCGGGGGGGGGAGCAGTACTTC.

The V call is TRBV5-6, the J call TRBJ2-2; D not certain. The germline gives CDR1 SGHDT, CDR2 YYEEEE. The CDR3 runs 15 residues. The V end was cut by 1 base, the J end by 4 bases, with 11 bases between. The chain's CDR3 is CASSLLPEITGELFF. The CDR3 bases are TGTGCCAGCAGCTTGTTGCCAGAAATCACCGGGGAGCTGTTTTTT.

The V and J genes are TRBV28 and TRBJ2-7; 16 bases align to TRBD2. J gave up 6 bases and V 4 bases, and 6 bases lay outside the gene matches. This CDR3 is built from 16 residues. CDR1 is MDHEN and CDR2 is SYDVKM in the germline V gene. In DNA form, the CDR3 reads TGTGCCAGCAGTTCCTCCGGGACTAGCGGGAGGGGCGAGCAGTACTTC. This sequence encodes CASSSSGTSGRGEQYF. The whole variable domain, remainder taken from reference TRBV28 and TRBJ2-7, is DVKVTQSSRYLVKRTGEKVFLECVQDMDHENMFWYRQDPGLGLRLIYFSYDVKMKEKGDIPEGYSVSREKKERFSLILESASTNQTSMYLCASSSSGTSGRGEQYFGPGTRLTVT.

The chain has TRBV4-1 and TRBJ2-5; D might be TRBD1 (6 bases). This CDR3 has 15 residues. CDR1 is MGHRA and CDR2 is YSYEKL in the germline V gene. Trimming pared 2 bases from V and 2 bases from J, leaving 12 bases between. The CDR3 here is CASSQQGLFQETQYF. The CDR3 region has the DNA TGCGCCAGCAGCCAACAGGGGCTCTTTCAAGAGACCCAGTACTTC.

The chain is built from TRBV7-9 and TRBJ1-1, with no clear D. Per the germline V gene, CDR1 is SEHNR and CDR2 is FQNEAQ (reference sequence). CDR3 length: 12 residues. V was pared by 5 bases and J by 2 bases, with 6 bases between. The CDR3 region has the DNA TGTGCCAGCAGCCTTTCCAACACTGAAGCTTTCTTT. This encodes CASSLSNTEAFF.

V is TRBV5-1 and J is TRBJ1-4; the match to TRBD1 covers 7 bases. Germline CDR1 is SGHRS and CDR2 is YFSETQ. V shed 4 bases and J 3 bases; nucleotides not matched to a gene: 9. The CDR3 covers 16 residues. CDR3 DNA sequence: TGCGCCAGCAGCCTTGACAGGGATCGGGCTAATGAAAAACTGTTTTTT. Its protein is CASSLDRDRANEKLFF. The complete variable domain, with remaining parts taken from reference TRBV5-1 and TRBJ1-4, reads KAGVTQTPRYLIKTRGQQVTLSCSPISGHRSVSWYQQTPGQGLQFLFEYFSETQRNKGNFPGRFSGRQFSNSRSEMNVSTLELGDSALYLCASSLDRDRANEKLFFGSGTQLSVL.

The chain links TRBV4-2 to TRBJ2-1; 8 bases line up with TRBD2. The CDR3 length is 14 residues. Germline V CDR1 and CDR2: LGHNA, YNFKEQ. Trimming took 4 bases from V and 5 from J; bases not matched to a gene: 4. CDR3 DNA: TGTGCCAGCAGCCTAAGGACTAGCCACAATGAGCAGTTCTTC. It codes for CASSLRTSHNEQFF.

This clone was observed a few times. This chain connects TRBV6-5 to TRBJ2-7, with 10 bases fitting TRBD1. The CDR3 totals 14 residues. The germline V gene has CDR1 MNHEY and CDR2 SVGAGI. J lost 4 bases, V lost 4 bases, and 4 bases had no gene match. The CDR3 nucleotides are TGTGCCAGCAGTTCCGGGACAGGGGAATACGAGCAGTACTTC. As protein: CASSSGTGEYEQYF.

The V gene is TRBV30, the J gene TRBJ1-2; D is possibly TRBD1 (6 bases). The V end was cut by 5 bases, the J end by 1 base, with 17 bases between. Germline-derived CDR1 and CDR2 are GTSNPN and SVGIG (reference sequence). This CDR3 has 15 amino acids. The CDR3 DNA is TGTGCCTGGGAGGGGGGGGGCAGCGTTAACTATGGCTACACCTTC. Its translation: CAWEGGGSVNYGYTF. The full variable domain, with the rest looked up from reference TRBV30 and TRBJ1-2, is SQTIHQWPATLVQPVGSPLSLECTVEGTSNPNLYWYRQAAGRGLQLLFYSVGIGQISSEVPQNLSASRPQDRQFILSSKKLLLSDSGFYLCAWEGGGSVNYGYTFGSGTRLTVV.

This clone showed up just a few times. The chain combines TRBV28 with TRBJ1-1; D might be TRBD1 (6 bases). V was trimmed by 6 bases and J by 4 bases, leaving 9 bases between them. Germline lookup yields CDR1 MDHEN and CDR2 SYDVKM. The CDR3 contains 12 residues. DNA of the CDR3: TGTGCCAGCAGAACAGGGTTCACTGAAGCTTTCTTT. Translating it yields CASRTGFTEAFF.

CDR3 coding DNA: TGTGCCAGTCTCGGGGGGGACAGGGGGCTAAATGGCTACACCTTC. It encodes CASLGGDRGLNGYTF. The chain recombines TRBV19 with TRBJ1-2, with 12 bases that match TRBD1. The trim removed 8 bases at V and 6 bases at J, leaving 10 bases unmatched. The CDR3 has 15 amino acids. The germline CDR1 and CDR2 sequences are LNHDA and SQIVND (reference sequence).

The chain couples TRBV11-2 to TRBJ2-7, with D possibly matching TRBD2 (7 bases). Germline V gives CDR1 SGHAT, CDR2 FQNNGV. V shed 5 bases and J shed 2 bases, with 19 bases lying between them. CDR3 length: 16 residues. DNA for the CDR3: TGTGCCAGCAGCCCTCCCGAGCGGGACATAGCCTACGAGCAGTACTTC. Protein: CASSPPERDIAYEQYF.

This clone was seen just once. This chain links TRBV7-8 with TRBJ2-1, with 12 bases fitting TRBD2. Germline CDR1 and CDR2: SGHVS and FQNEAQ. After removal of 5 bases from V and 3 bases from J, the junction contained 8 bases not matched to a gene. The CDR3 loop spans 17 amino acids. CDR3 DNA sequence: TGTGCCAGCAGCCTTCGGACTAGCGGGATCATCTACAATGAGCAGTTCTTC. Protein sequence: CASSLRTSGIIYNEQFF.

This clone was recorded once. This chain links TRBV6-4 with TRBJ2-7; 7 nucleotides match TRBD1. The trim removed 2 bases at V and 4 bases at J, leaving 8 bases unmatched. The germline V gene has CDR1 MRHNA and CDR2 SNTAGT. CDR3 length: 15 amino acids. DNA for the CDR3: TGTGCCAGCAGTGACCCGGGGACAGAGCTGTACGAGCAGTACTTC. It translates to CASSDPGTELYEQYF.

The gene calls are TRBV27 and TRBJ2-7; 12 bases are shared with TRBD2. This CDR3 spans 14 amino acids. The germline V gene encodes CDR1 MNHEY and CDR2 SMNVEV (reference sequence). Trimming cost V 6 bases and J 6 bases; bases outside gene matches: 6. The CDR3 coding sequence is TGTGCCAGCAGCCTGACTAGCGGGAGCTCCGAGCAGTACTTC. It translates to CASSLTSGSSEQYF.

The chain is built from TRBV28 and TRBJ2-1; weak D call: TRBD2 (6 bases). Trimming took off 5 bases at V and 3 bases at J, with 17 bases between the two ends. Germline V gives CDR1 MDHEN, CDR2 SYDVKM. The CDR3 length is 16 residues. The CDR3 loop is CASSPDDRLDYNEQFF. The CDR3 coding sequence is TGTGCCAGCAGTCCGGACGACAGACTAGACTACAATGAGCAGTTCTTC.

This clone was detected only once. The chain has TRBV7-9 and TRBJ2-7; 14 nucleotides agree with TRBD2. The CDR3 covers 14 residues. The germline gives CDR1 SEHNR, CDR2 FQNEAQ (reference sequence). V shed 5 bases, J shed 9 bases, and the junction held 6 bases outside the gene matches. CDR3 sequence (DNA): TGTGCCAGCAGCACGGGACTAGCGGGAGCCCGGCAGTACTTC. Translated: CASSTGLAGARQYF.

This chain uses TRBV6-5 with TRBJ2-1; 9 nucleotides line up with TRBD2. Trimming at V came to 6 bases and at J to 4 bases, leaving 7 bases not matched to a gene. Germline CDR1 MNHEY, CDR2 SVGAGI. The length of the CDR3 is 15 residues. Here the CDR3 DNA reads TGTGCCAGCAGCCGGACTAGCGTAAATTACAATGAGCAGTTCTTC. This encodes CASSRTSVNYNEQFF.